These 8 T cell receptor beta chains were sequenced from one sample in a study of T cells in women clearing cervical HPV infection. The table came from immunoSEQ multiplex PCR; TCRdb's copy has only in-frame clones and leaves some out. The record lists more than 30,000 clones, of which the ten most abundant hold about 1.8%. Sequencing used blood buffy coat. These receptor sequences come from a woman between 18 and 70 years old with a cervical HPV16 infection that either progressed to CIN3+ or cleared (not recorded which).

Concerning this clone itself: The read halts 3 residues ahead of the CDR3 end, with the missing end drawn from the germline J gene. The rearrangement links TRBV19 to TRBJ1-4, with TRBD1 matching 8 bases. Germline V CDR1 and CDR2: LNHDA, SQIVND (reference sequence). V was pared by 10 bases and J by 7 bases, with 17 bases of the junction left unmatched. The CDR3 runs 16 residues. CDR3 in amino acids: CATQIGPATGGEKLFF. CDR3 DNA, as far as it was read: TGTGCCACCCAGATCGGCCCCGCTACAGGGGGTGAAAAA.

About this clone: The read halts 3 residues ahead of the CDR3 end, with the missing end drawn from the germline J gene. V and J are TRBV14 and TRBJ2-1, with D perhaps matching TRBD1 (6 bases). V shed 6 bases and J shed 7 bases, with 16 bases lying between them. This CDR3 region has 14 residues. CDR1 and CDR2 (germline): SGHDN, FVKESK. CDR3 region: CASRLSGGGNEQFF. The sequenced CDR3 bases are TGTGCCAGCAGGCTTTCTGGGGGCGGAAATGAG. Combining the CDR3 with reference TRBV14 and TRBJ2-1 gives the whole variable domain EAGVTQFPSHSVIEKGQTVTLRCDPISGHDNLYWYRRVMGKEIKFLLHFVKESKQDESGMPNNRFLAERTGGTYSTLKVQPAELEDSGVYFCASRLSGGGNEQFFGPGTRLTVL.

About this clone: The CDR3 is cut off 3 residues early in the read; its end comes from the germline J gene. The gene calls are TRBV7-3 and TRBJ2-7; 8 bases agree with TRBD2. The germline V gene has CDR1 SGHTA and CDR2 FQGTGA. V dropped 5 bases and J dropped 1; count of bases not matched to a gene: 16. This CDR3 is built from 18 residues. The CDR3 sequence is CASSPRGRGAGGSYEQYF. CDR3 DNA, as far as it was read: TGTGCCAGCAGCCCCCGAGGACGGGGGGCGGGGGGATCCTACGAG. Based on the CDR3 plus reference TRBV7-3 and TRBJ2-7, the full variable domain is GAGVSQTPSNKVTEKGKYVELRCDPISGHTALYWYRQSLGQGPEFLIYFQGTGAADDSGLPNDRFFAVRPEGSVSTLKIQRTERGDSAVYLCASSPRGRGAGGSYEQYFGPGTRLTVT.

Worth noting for this clone: The read ends 3 residues shy of where the CDR3 ends; the end is completed using the germline J gene. The genes are TRBV2 and TRBJ2-6, with 9 positions matching TRBD2. With 3 bases clipped from V and 0 bases from J, the junction kept 0 bases outside the gene matches. The CDR3 is made up of 16 amino acids. Germline V gives CDR1 SNHLY, CDR2 FYNNEI. CDR3 bases read: TGTGCCAGCAGTGAGCGGGGGGGCTCTGGGGCCAACGTC. Its translation: CASSERGGSGANV. The full CDR3 reads CASSERGGSGANVLTF.

Comment on this clone: The read comes to an end 3 residues before the CDR3 does, leaving the germline J gene to fill in the end. The chain joins TRBV12-3 or TRBV12-4 to TRBJ2-2, with D unresolved. CDR3 length: 12 amino acids. Trimming removed 3 bases at V and 6 bases at J, with 5 bases between. CDR3 DNA, as far as it was read: TGTGCCAGCAGTTTTATTCCCGGGGAG. Translated, it gives CASSFIPGE. The full CDR3 is CASSFIPGELFF.

On this clone: From the germline J gene comes the end of the CDR3, since the read stops 3 residues before it. This chain joins TRBV6-2 or TRBV6-3 and TRBJ2-7; 7 bases are shared with TRBD1. The V gene's germline CDR1 is MNHEY and CDR2 SVGEGT. The ends lost 2 bases at V and 0 bases at J; junction bases unmatched: 1. CDR3 length: 14 residues. Incomplete CDR3 DNA: TGTGCCAGCAGTTACGGGGACAGCTCCTACGAG. Protein product: CASSYGDSSYE. The whole CDR3 sequence is CASSYGDSSYEQYF.

Points on this clone: The read ends 3 residues before the CDR3 terminus; that terminus is restored from the germline J gene. The chain uses TRBV18 and TRBJ1-2; D gene ambiguous. The length of the CDR3 is 14 residues. The V gene's germline CDR1 is KGHSH and CDR2 LQKENI. The CDR3 sequence: CASSPTGLAGDYTF. The DNA read from the CDR3 is TGTGCCAGCTCACCGACTGGACTAGCCGGCGAC. The variable domain in full, with the rest retrieved from reference TRBV18 and TRBJ1-2, is NAGVMQNPRHLVRRRGQEARLRCSPMKGHSHVYWYRQLPEEGLKFMVYLQKENIIDESGMPKERFSAEFPKEGPSILRIQQVVRGDSAAYFCASSPTGLAGDYTFGSGTRLTVV.

Remarks on this clone: The CDR3 end is not reached by the read, which stops 3 residues before it; the germline J gene fills it in. This chain joins TRBV7-9 and TRBJ2-7, with 11 positions matching TRBD1. The CDR3 is made up of 15 amino acids. In germline, CDR1 is SEHNR, CDR2 FQNEAQ (reference sequence). The trim removed 3 bases at V and 3 bases at J, leaving 4 bases unmatched. The sequenced CDR3 bases are TGTGCCAGCAGCTTGGCCGGGACAGGGGGCTACGAG. It encodes CASSLAGTGGYE. The whole CDR3 is CASSLAGTGGYEQYF.